These 31 T cell receptor beta chains were all obtained from the same sample, sequenced in a study of somatic mutations in cytotoxic T cells in rheumatoid arthritis. The assay was immunoSEQ multiplex PCR, and TCRdb's table has in-frame clones only and misses some. This table has 15,000 or so clones, about 72% appearing once. Sequences were obtained from CD8+ T cells sorted from blood. The receptors were gathered from an adult with rheumatoid arthritis.

This CDR3 reads CASSDSSRGHKYF. The CDR3 coding sequence is TGTGCCAGCAGTGACTCTTCCAGGGGGCACAAGTATTTT. The V gene is TRBV6-4, the J gene TRBJ2-3; the match to TRBD1 covers 8 bases. Germline V gene lookup returns CDR1 MRHNA and CDR2 SNTAGT. There are 13 residues in the CDR3. The V and J ends lost 0 bases and 13 bases, in that order; junction bases with no gene match: 6.

The chain couples TRBV28 to TRBJ1-5; tentative D call: TRBD1 (6 bases). CDR3 length: 15 amino acids. Germline V gene data show CDR1 as MDHEN and CDR2 as SYDVKM. The V and J ends lost 5 bases and 2 bases respectively, with 13 bases between them. Here the CDR3 reads CASSNTGRGNQPQHF. The CDR3 bases are TGTGCCAGCAGTAATACAGGGAGGGGCAATCAGCCCCAGCATTTT.

J is TRBJ1-1 and V is TRBV4-1; 9 nucleotides agree with TRBD1. Germline lookup yields CDR1 MGHRA and CDR2 YSYEKL. V was clipped by 0 bases and J by 7 bases; unmatched bases: 12. This CDR3 has 17 amino acids. The CDR3 sequence is CASSQDWGQGRPREAFF. DNA for the CDR3: TGCGCCAGCAGCCAAGATTGGGGACAGGGCCGACCGCGTGAAGCTTTCTTT.

This CDR3 is CASSDRGSTDTQYF. The CDR3 DNA is TGTGCCAGCAGTGACAGGGGGAGTACAGATACGCAGTATTTT. This chain connects TRBV6-4 to TRBJ2-3, with D possibly being TRBD1 (6 bases). CDR1 is MRHNA and CDR2 is SNTAGT in the germline V gene. Deletions cut 2 bases from V and 3 bases from J, with 9 bases between. The CDR3 consists of 14 residues.

The CDR3 reads CASSLDRDRHNYGYTF. CDR3 bases: TGTGCCAGCAGCTTAGACCGGGACAGACACAACTATGGCTACACCTTC. V and J are TRBV7-9 and TRBJ1-2; 7 positions match TRBD1. The CDR3 is made up of 16 amino acids. Trimming took 1 base from V and 2 from J; bases not matched to a gene: 7. Germline V gives CDR1 SEHNR, CDR2 FQNEAQ (reference sequence).

V gene TRBV6-1 combines with J gene TRBJ2-3; TRBD1 aligns across 9 bases. CDR1 and CDR2 (germline): MNHNS, SASEGT. V lost 4 bases and J lost 4; bases outside the gene matches: 6. The CDR3 length is 15 residues. The CDR3 region is CASSVSTGGSDTQYF. Here the CDR3 DNA reads TGTGCCAGCAGTGTCTCGACAGGGGGGTCAGATACGCAGTATTTT.

The chain has TRBV27 and TRBJ2-1; weak D call: TRBD2 (6 bases). Trimming left V 2 bases short and J 4 bases short, with 15 bases between. CDR1 is MNHEY and CDR2 is SMNVEV in the germline V gene (reference sequence). The CDR3 is made up of 16 amino acids. DNA for the CDR3: TGTGCCAGCAGTTTACCAAACTTCGGGGGTTACAATGAGCAGTTCTTC. This translates into CASSLPNFGGYNEQFF.

This chain uses TRBV7-8 with TRBJ2-7; 8 positions match TRBD2. Trimming took 4 bases from V and 4 from J; bases not matched to a gene: 3. The CDR3 has 13 residues. From germline, CDR1 is SGHVS and CDR2 FQNEAQ. The CDR3 sequence: CASSSPGGYEQYF. CDR3 DNA: TGTGCCAGCAGCTCCCCGGGGGGGTACGAGCAGTACTTC.

The chain couples TRBV6-4 to TRBJ2-1; weak D call: TRBD2 (5 bases). Germline CDR1 MRHNA, CDR2 SNTAGT. Trimming left V 0 bases short and J 1 base short, with 7 bases between. This CDR3 is 15 amino acids long. The DNA for the CDR3 is TGTGCCAGCAGTGACTCGGGAGATTCCTACAATGAGCAGTTCTTC. It translates to CASSDSGDSYNEQFF.

This clone is classed as medium-sized. The V and J genes are TRBV20-1 and TRBJ1-6; D remains ambiguous. The germline V gene has CDR1 DFQATT and CDR2 SNEGSKA (reference sequence). The germline V and J ends were trimmed by 1 base and 8 bases, with 3 bases remaining between them. The CDR3 sequence is 11 residues long. The DNA of the CDR3 is TGCAGTGCTAGAGCATATTCACCCCTCCACTTT. Amino acid sequence: CSARAYSPLHF.

The rearrangement joins TRBV9 to TRBJ2-5; D unclear. V lost 0 bases to trimming and J lost 1 base, with 4 bases between them. This CDR3 comprises 13 residues. The germline V gene encodes CDR1 SGDLS and CDR2 YYNGEE. CDR3 loop: CASSVGPQETQYF. The CDR3 DNA reads TGTGCCAGCAGCGTAGGGCCCCAAGAGACCCAGTACTTC.

The V call is TRBV5-4, the J call TRBJ2-1, with 9 bases fitting TRBD2. Per the germline V gene, CDR1 is SGHNT and CDR2 is YYREEE (reference sequence). The V and J ends lost 4 bases and 4 bases, in that order; junction bases with no gene match: 6. The CDR3 loop spans 15 amino acids. The CDR3 DNA sequence: TGTGCCAGCAGCGTTTTAGCGGGGGAATACAATGAGCAGTTCTTC. Residues: CASSVLAGEYNEQFF.

The chain recombines TRBV2 with TRBJ1-1, with TRBD1 matching 8 bases. Germline V gene lookup returns CDR1 SNHLY and CDR2 FYNNEI. V shed 5 bases, J shed 3 bases, and the junction held 17 bases outside the gene matches. The CDR3 contains 18 residues. The CDR3 reads CASSRAGQVLLVDTEAFF. CDR3 sequence (DNA): TGTGCCAGCAGTCGTGCGGGACAGGTTTTACTGGTAGACACTGAAGCTTTCTTT.

In this sample, this clone turned up once. The V and J genes are TRBV7-2 and TRBJ2-3; D not resolved. CDR1 and CDR2 (germline): SGHTA, FQGNSA. The CDR3 has 14 amino acids. With 2 bases removed from V and 2 bases from J, the gap between germline ends came to 8 bases. CDR3 in amino acids: CASSLRPYTDTQYF. The DNA of the CDR3 is TGTGCCAGCAGCTTACGTCCCTACACAGATACGCAGTATTTT.

The rearrangement links TRBV6-4 to TRBJ2-7; no definite D call. The CDR3 spans 16 residues. The V end lost 7 bases, the J end lost 4 bases, and 23 bases lay between the germline ends. The germline CDR1 and CDR2 sequences are MRHNA and SNTAGT. The CDR3 reads CASTQFNGREEYEQYF. The CDR3 DNA reads as TGTGCCAGCACCCAGTTCAATGGGCGCGAGGAATACGAGCAGTACTTC.

The chain couples TRBV5-6 to TRBJ2-2; a weak D match, TRBD1 (5 bases). Trimming took 1 base from V and 3 from J, leaving 10 bases between them. The CDR3 spans 15 residues. CDR1 and CDR2 from the germline V gene are SGHDT and YYEEEE. The CDR3 region is CASSLKDTYTGELFF. The DNA of the CDR3 is TGTGCCAGCAGCTTGAAGGACACCTACACCGGGGAGCTGTTTTTT.

This sequence joins TRBV2 and TRBJ1-4, with 9 bases that match TRBD1. The CDR3 has 18 amino acids. V lost 7 bases and J lost 0; bases outside the gene matches: 12. Germline V CDR1 and CDR2: SNHLY, FYNNEI. CDR3 sequence: CASKGTGNLIATNEKLFF. CDR3 in DNA: TGTGCCAGCAAAGGGACAGGGAACTTAATTGCAACTAATGAAAAACTGTTTTTT.

This clone has just a few counts. The CDR3 is CATGVRGAGQPQHF. CDR3 in DNA: TGTGCCACCGGTGTACGGGGGGCGGGTCAGCCCCAGCATTTT. The rearrangement uses TRBV15 and TRBJ1-5; D may be TRBD1 (6 bases). The V end lost 8 bases, the J end lost 6 bases, and 17 bases lay between the germline ends. Germline V CDR1 and CDR2: LNHNV, YYDKDF (reference sequence). This CDR3 contains 14 residues.

The J gene is TRBJ2-1, the V gene TRBV4-1; 7 nucleotides agree with TRBD2. The germline gives CDR1 MGHRA, CDR2 YSYEKL. Trimming cost V 4 bases and J 6 bases; bases outside gene matches: 9. The CDR3 is 15 amino acids. The CDR3 DNA sequence: TGCGCCAGCAGCCTCCGACTAGCCAAGTTCAATGAGCAGTTCTTC. Protein product: CASSLRLAKFNEQFF.

CDR3 sequence: CAIPLVQGTSTGELFF. The CDR3 coding sequence is TGTGCCATACCCCTAGTACAGGGGACGAGCACCGGGGAGCTGTTTTTT. The chain carries TRBV10-3 and TRBJ2-2, with TRBD1 matching 7 bases. Germline CDR1 ENHRY, CDR2 SYGVKD. V trimming: 9 bases; J trimming: 4 bases; junction bases outside the gene matches: 14. The CDR3 is 16 amino acids.

The CDR3 nucleotides are TGTGCCAGCAGCCCCGGACAGAGCAATCAGCCCCAGCATTTT. Translated: CASSPGQSNQPQHF. This chain uses TRBV27 with TRBJ1-5; a weak D match, TRBD1 (6 bases). V gave up 6 bases and J gave up 1 base, with 10 bases separating them. This CDR3 has 14 amino acids. Per the germline V gene, CDR1 is MNHEY and CDR2 is SMNVEV (reference sequence).

The V call is TRBV14, the J call TRBJ2-5; D is ambiguous. V was clipped by 5 bases and J by 4 bases, with 5 bases between them. The CDR3 runs 11 residues. Germline CDR1 SGHDN, CDR2 FVKESK. For the CDR3, the DNA is TGTGCCAGCAGCACTCGAGAGACCCAGTACTTC. It encodes CASSTRETQYF.

The genes are TRBV21-1 and TRBJ2-7; TRBD1 is the table's D call, not checked against the DNA. TRBV21-1 is labeled a pseudogene. There are 16 residues in the CDR3. The CDR3 region has the DNA TGTGCCAGCAGCAAAGGGGGCGGATTGAGCTCCTACGAGCAGTACGTC. This codes for CASSKGGGLSSYEQYV.

The chain employs TRBV6-1 and TRBJ1-6; 8 bases are shared with TRBD1. This CDR3 comprises 20 residues. V trimming: 3 bases; J trimming: 6 bases; junction bases outside the gene matches: 19. Germline V gene sequence: CDR1 MNHNS, CDR2 SASEGT. Written as DNA, the CDR3 is TGTGCCAGCAGTGAGAAAGGGGTCGGACAGGGTTCAACACTTAATTCACCCCTCCACTTT. Translated: CASSEKGVGQGSTLNSPLHF.

This clone was picked up one time. V is TRBV4-1 and J is TRBJ1-5; unclear D gene. Germline V CDR1 and CDR2: MGHRA, YSYEKL. Trimming took 4 bases from V and 4 from J, leaving 8 bases between them. This CDR3 spans 13 amino acids. The chain's CDR3 is CASSLGRNQPQHF. The CDR3 region has the DNA TGCGCCAGCAGCCTAGGAAGAAATCAGCCCCAGCATTTT.

V usage is TRBV9 and J usage is TRBJ2-5; 11 bases are shared with TRBD1. In germline, CDR1 is SGDLS, CDR2 YYNGEE. V trimming: 4 bases; J trimming: 5 bases; junction bases outside the gene matches: 10. The CDR3 totals 16 residues. The CDR3 bases are TGTGCCAGCAGCCCCAGTTTCGGGACAGGGGGGGAGACCCAGTACTTC. Residues: CASSPSFGTGGETQYF.

This chain uses TRBV19 with TRBJ2-1, with 7 bases that match TRBD1. Per the germline V gene, CDR1 is LNHDA and CDR2 is SQIVND (reference sequence). The trim removed 7 bases at V and 0 bases at J, leaving 15 bases unmatched. This CDR3 spans 18 amino acids. The CDR3 loop is CASKHRGYRRRSYNEQFF. DNA of the CDR3: TGTGCCAGTAAGCACAGGGGCTACAGACGCCGCTCCTACAATGAGCAGTTCTTC.

This chain links TRBV5-5 with TRBJ1-1; TRBD1 might be the D (5 bases). Germline V gene sequence: CDR1 SGHKS, CDR2 YYEKEE (reference sequence). The CDR3 has 12 amino acids. V was shortened by 6 bases and J by 8 bases, with 14 bases between the two germline ends. The CDR3 spells CASILTGDEAFF. The CDR3 DNA reads TGTGCCAGCATCCTCACAGGTGACGAAGCTTTCTTT.

This chain joins TRBV6-5 and TRBJ2-3, with D perhaps assigned TRBD1 or TRBD2 (5 bases each). CDR1 is MNHEY and CDR2 is SVGAGI in the germline V gene. The CDR3 has 15 residues. V was shortened by 5 bases and J by 0 bases, with 12 bases between the two germline ends. The CDR3 here is CASSPGTASTDTQYF. CDR3 DNA: TGTGCCAGCAGTCCCGGGACGGCTAGCACAGATACGCAGTATTTT.

The chain is built from TRBV6-6 and TRBJ1-1; unclear D gene. CDR3 length: 12 amino acids. V was trimmed by 7 bases and J by 1 base, leaving 7 bases between them. Germline CDR1 and CDR2: MNHNY and SVGAGI (reference sequence). Written as DNA, the CDR3 is TGTGCCAGCAAGGAGGGGAACACTGAAGCTTTCTTT. Its translation is CASKEGNTEAFF.

The sample holds a few counts of this clone. V usage is TRBV6-4 and J usage is TRBJ2-5; 10 bases map to TRBD2. CDR3 length equals 15 residues. Losses at the gene ends were 3 bases for V and 5 bases for J; bases not matched to a gene: 6. The germline CDR1 and CDR2 sequences are MRHNA and SNTAGT. CDR3 DNA: TGTGCCAGCAGTGAATCCAGCGGGGGGGCGGAGACCCAGTACTTC. Protein product: CASSESSGGAETQYF.